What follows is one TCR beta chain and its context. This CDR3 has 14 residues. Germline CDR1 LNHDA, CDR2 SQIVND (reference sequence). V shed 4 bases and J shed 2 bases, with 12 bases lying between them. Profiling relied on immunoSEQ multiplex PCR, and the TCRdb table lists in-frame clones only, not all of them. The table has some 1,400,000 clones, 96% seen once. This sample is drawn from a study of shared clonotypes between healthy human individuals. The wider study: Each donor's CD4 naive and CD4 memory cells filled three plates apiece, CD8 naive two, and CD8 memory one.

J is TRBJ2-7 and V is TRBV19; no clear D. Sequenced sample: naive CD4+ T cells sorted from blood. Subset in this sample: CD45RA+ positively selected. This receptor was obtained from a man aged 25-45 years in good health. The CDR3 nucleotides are TGTGCCAGTAGTAGGGTAGCTAGTACCTACGAGCAGTACTTC. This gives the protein CASSRVASTYEQYF. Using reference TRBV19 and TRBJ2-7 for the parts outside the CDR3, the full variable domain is DGGITQSPKYLFRKEGQNVTLSCEQNLNHDAMYWYRQDPGQGLRLIYYSQIVNDFQKGDIAEGYSVSREKKESFPLTVTSAQKNPTAFYLCASSRVASTYEQYFGPGTRLTVT.